This T cell receptor beta chain comes out of a study of radiotherapy plus CTLA-4 blockade in lung cancer. Patients had chemo-refractory metastatic non-small-cell lung cancer and received focal radiation plus CTLA-4 blockade that used ipilimumab. Some clones are missing from TCRdb's copy, which holds only in-frame ones; the method was immunoSEQ multiplex PCR. The sample lists about 73,000 clones, roughly 91% occurring once. Remarks on this clone: What it recognizes is unknown.

Whole-study findings and limits: It was early blood T cell clone dynamics, with interferon-beta, that reportedly best predicted response.

Germline V gene data show CDR1 as SQVTM and CDR2 as ANQGSEA. The CDR3 length is 13 residues. V shed 0 bases and J shed 6 bases, with 11 bases lying between them. The V and J genes are TRBV29-1 and TRBJ1-1; D is perhaps TRBD1 (6 bases). The input for sequencing was peripheral blood, taken from a patient treated with radiotherapy plus ipilimumab. The receptor's source is a human donor with non-small cell lung cancer that progressed on radiotherapy plus ipilimumab. CDR3 nucleotide sequence: TGCAGCGTTGAAGAAGGTCCAGGGGCTGAAGCTTTCTTT. Translation gives CSVEEGPGAEAFF.